This T cell receptor beta chain comes out of a study of blood T cells in healthy people across ages. It was with a sample-barcoded 5' primer and a J-beta primer mix that a second PCR of roughly 7 to 12 cycles was run. Each CDR3 protein gets one entry after TCRdb re-called the 5' RACE reads with MiXCR. The sample shows about 800,000 distinct CDR3 sequences, around a quarter of them seen only once. Peripheral blood from each donor was collected in a volume of 8 to 10 milliliters. The same sample was also studied in work on T cells of mothers and their children. That study adds: A few healthy Caucasian mothers served as donors, and their six children did as well.

The specimen sequenced was blood. This receptor was identified in a boy aged 5 to 17 in good health.

The CDR3 region has the DNA TGCGCCAGCAGCTCCGGGACTAGCGGGGGGTCTCAAGAGACCCAGTACTTC. Protein: CASSSGTSGGSQETQYF. This chain connects TRBV5-1 to TRBJ2-5, with 15 bases fitting TRBD2. V was clipped by 3 bases and J by 2 bases; unmatched bases: 5. Germline V gene data show CDR1 as SGHRS and CDR2 as YFSETQ. The CDR3 has 17 amino acids.